This T cell receptor (beta chain) emerged from a study of cytomegalovirus exposure and HLA in healthy donors. Comments on this clone: The antigen remains undetermined.

Study-wide findings and caveats: V- and J-gene trimming of TCR beta was linked (in a later analysis) to a missense DCLRE1C variant.

Primers for the PCR totalled 60 Vbeta and 13 Jbeta. Data came from immunoSEQ multiplex PCR; TCRdb stores just in-frame clones and leaves some out. The data contain roughly 200,000 clones, roughly four fifths of them singletons. J gave up 3 bases and V 1 base, and 4 bases lay outside the gene matches. The germline gives CDR1 LNHDA, CDR2 SQIVND (reference sequence). The CDR3 totals 16 residues. V is TRBV19 and J is TRBJ2-1, with TRBD2 identical over 9 bases. The receptor was isolated from a male donor in good health and CMV-seronegative. Sample: PBMCs. Written as DNA, the CDR3 is TGTGCCAGTAGTATAGGAGGTAGCGGGGGCTACAATGAGCAGTTCTTC. Amino acid sequence: CASSIGGSGGYNEQFF. The full variable domain, in which reference TRBV19 and TRBJ2-1 provide the parts outside the CDR3, is DGGITQSPKYLFRKEGQNVTLSCEQNLNHDAMYWYRQDPGQGLRLIYYSQIVNDFQKGDIAEGYSVSREKKESFPLTVTSAQKNPTAFYLCASSIGGSGGYNEQFFGPGTRLTVL.